Presented here are 5 T cell receptor beta chains from one specimen sequenced in a study of cytomegalovirus exposure and HLA in healthy donors. The PCR contained 60 Vbeta and 13 Jbeta primers. Profiled with immunoSEQ multiplex PCR; TCRdb holds only in-frame clones, not every one. The profile shows some 160,000 clones, around 74% of them singletons. Sequencing was done on a sample of PBMCs. Receptors were obtained from a woman younger than 45 in good health and CMV-seronegative.

The chain carries TRBV5-1 and TRBJ2-1, with a weak D call TRBD2 (6 bases). Between the trimmed V and J ends, which lost 0 bases and 0 bases, there was a span of 13 bases. This CDR3 is built from 17 residues. The germline V gene encodes CDR1 SGHRS and CDR2 YFSETQ. CDR3 nucleotide sequence: TGCGCCAGCAGCTTGGCCAGGGACGGGAGCTCCTACAATGAGCAGTTCTTC. Its translation is CASSLARDGSSYNEQFF.

This clone came up a few times. The chain uses TRBV21-1 and TRBJ2-1; TRBD2, the table's D call, was not compared with the DNA. TRBV21-1 is a known pseudogene. This CDR3 contains 16 residues. The CDR3 sequence: CASTKASGGARNEQFF. The DNA for the CDR3 is TGTGCCAGCACCAAAGCGAGCGGGGGGGCCCGTAATGAGCAGTTCTTC.

CDR3 sequence: CASSLIPTGVGSTDTQYF. CDR3 bases: TGTGCCAGCAGTTTGATACCCACGGGGGTGGGTTCCACAGATACGCAGTATTTT. This sequence joins TRBV7-8 and TRBJ2-3; D possibly corresponds to TRBD2 (6 bases). The germline V gene has CDR1 SGHVS and CDR2 FQNEAQ. The CDR3 covers 18 residues. V lost 6 bases and J lost 2, with 24 bases in between.

This sequence joins TRBV7-2 and TRBJ2-3, with 11 bases aligning to TRBD2. Per the germline V gene, CDR1 is SGHTA and CDR2 is FQGNSA. The CDR3 has 17 residues. The junction had 7 bases not matched to a gene; V was cut back by 0 bases and J by 5 bases. CDR3 region: CASSLAASGGPLDTQYF. As DNA, the CDR3 is TGTGCCAGCAGCTTAGCGGCTAGCGGGGGGCCGTTAGATACGCAGTATTTT.

The chain joins TRBV28 to TRBJ1-1, with 9 bases matching TRBD1. The CDR3 is 15 amino acids. Trimming took 2 bases from V and 4 from J; bases not matched to a gene: 5. Germline V gene data show CDR1 as MDHEN and CDR2 as SYDVKM. This CDR3 is CASSLRTGALTEAFF. The CDR3 region has the DNA TGTGCCAGCAGTTTAAGGACAGGGGCGCTCACTGAAGCTTTCTTT.